This record covers a single T cell receptor (beta chain). Its antigen is undetermined. The data derive from a study of cytomegalovirus exposure and HLA in healthy donors. Primers included in the PCR were 60 Vbeta and 13 Jbeta primers. Profiled with immunoSEQ multiplex PCR; TCRdb holds only in-frame clones, not every one. The table lists about 170,000 clones, roughly 80% of them singletons. Germline CDR1 SGHDT, CDR2 YYEEEE. The ends were cut back, 4 bases at V and 8 bases at J, with 12 bases in the middle. CDR3 length: 13 residues. Study results and caveats: Among the sequence variants, a highly shared cluster was likely an artifact of sequencing. Across all donors, roughly uniform sequencing depth was an assumption of the presence/absence analyses.

These donors counted as nominally healthy when sampled, but unrecorded immune exposures were likely. Material: PBMCs. The receptor was isolated from a male donor in good health and CMV-seronegative. This chain uses TRBV5-6 with TRBJ1-4; D not certain. CDR3 nucleotides: TGTGCCAGCAGCCCGGCAGACGGGGAAAAACTGTTTTTT. This sequence encodes CASSPADGEKLFF.